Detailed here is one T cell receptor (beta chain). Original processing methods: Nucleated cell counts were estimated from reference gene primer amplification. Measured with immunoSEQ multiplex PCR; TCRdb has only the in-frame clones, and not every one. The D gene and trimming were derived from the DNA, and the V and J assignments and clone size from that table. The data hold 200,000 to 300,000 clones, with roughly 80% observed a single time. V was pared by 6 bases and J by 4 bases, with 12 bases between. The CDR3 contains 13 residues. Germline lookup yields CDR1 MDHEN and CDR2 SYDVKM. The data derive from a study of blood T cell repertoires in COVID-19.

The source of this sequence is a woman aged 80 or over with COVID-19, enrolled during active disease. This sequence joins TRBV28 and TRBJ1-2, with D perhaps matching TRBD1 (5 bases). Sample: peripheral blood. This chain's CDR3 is CASRWGGFYGYTF. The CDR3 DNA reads TGTGCCAGCAGGTGGGGGGGTTTCTATGGCTACACCTTC.